These T cell receptor beta chains were read from a single sample in a study of cytomegalovirus exposure and HLA in healthy donors. Clones were read by immunoSEQ multiplex PCR, and TCRdb kept only the in-frame ones, dropping some. The sample consists of about 120,000 clones, about four fifths of them appearing once. Sequences were obtained from PBMCs. All receptors come from a middle-aged woman in good health and CMV-seropositive. Each CDR3 is given with its conserved first and last residue. The order of the fields is V gene, CDR3 length, CDR3 protein.

V: TRBV13
length: 16
CDR3: CASSPGLARGGDTQYF

V: TRBV18
length: 16
CDR3: CASSLGLARLTDTQYF

V: TRBV6-5
length: 15
CDR3: CASSPLAGGYNEQFF

V: TRBV5-8
length: 15
CDR3: CASSLLAGGVGEQYF

V: TRBV4-2
length: 16
CDR3: CASSQEPLAGAYEQYF

V: TRBV5-8
length: 15
CDR3: CASSQGQAHWGEAFF

V: TRBV6-6
length: 15
CDR3: CASSYAGGAEYGYTF

V: TRBV7-3
length: 16
CDR3: CASSSGLAGVQDTQYF

V: TRBV9
length: 15
CDR3: CASSPSGEGYNEQFF

V: TRBV5-1
length: 14
CDR3: CASSFAGGGGELFF

V: TRBV28
length: 15
CDR3: CASSTLETDNEKLFF

V: TRBV5-1
length: 17
CDR3: CASSGHPTGLSYNEQFF

V: TRBV7-6
length: 16
CDR3: CASSLNRGRARETQYF

V: TRBV5-5
length: 13
CDR3: CASSLPGRETQYF

V: TRBV5-1
length: 14
CDR3: CASSAGLEAGELFF

V: TRBV10-3
length: 14
CDR3: CATNSPGSTDTQYF

V: TRBV9
length: 16
CDR3: CASSPTSSGDYNEQFF

V: TRBV7-9
length: 15
CDR3: CASSTHGQHTGELFF

V: TRBV7-2
length: 11
CDR3: CASNPSYEQYF

V: TRBV5-4
length: 14
CDR3: CASSPNRDNYEQYF

V: TRBV11-2
length: 16
CDR3: CASSPLGGDDTGELFF

V: TRBV6-6
length: 13
CDR3: CASSVSYTGELFF

V: TRBV30
length: 13
CDR3: CAGRAGPEGTQYF

V: TRBV7-3
length: 17
CDR3: CASSPRTGTGSTDTQYF

V: TRBV5-4
length: 17
CDR3: CASRAGTVPPGANVLTF

V: TRBV9
length: 16
CDR3: CASSLGSYRGTDTQYF

V: TRBV21-1
length: 14
CDR3: CASSCSLSGTEAFF